Listed here are 25 T cell receptor beta chains from one sample, sequenced in a study of spatial heterogeneity in lung cancer. Time point here: blood at routine non-recurrence follow-up after resection. TCRdb reanalysed the 5' RACE reads using MiXCR and keeps one entry per CDR3 protein. This table has roughly 70,000 distinct CDR3 sequences, around 8.9% appearing once. The specimen comprised PBMCs, sampled at follow-up. These receptors originate from a female donor with early-stage non-small cell lung cancer.

This clonotype was recorded many times. The chain is built from TRBV19 and TRBJ2-7, with 7 positions matching TRBD2. Germline CDR1 reads LNHDA; CDR2 reads SQIVND (reference sequence). After removal of 3 bases from V and 5 bases from J, the junction contained 7 bases not matched to a gene. This CDR3 region has 14 residues. CDR3 DNA sequence: TGTGCCAGTAGTATTGGGGAGGGGTCCGACGAGCAGTACTTC. Encoded protein: CASSIGEGSDEQYF.

This clonotype is labeled as medium-sized. The chain couples TRBV4-2 to TRBJ2-3; 10 bases fit TRBD1. Germline V lookup: CDR1 LGHNA, CDR2 YNFKEQ. CDR3 length: 16 residues. V shed 0 bases and J 4 bases; nucleotides not matched to a gene: 4. The CDR3 loop reads CASSQDSGQGADTQYF. CDR3 sequence (DNA): TGTGCCAGCAGCCAAGATTCAGGACAGGGGGCAGATACGCAGTATTTT.

The rearrangement links TRBV29-1 to TRBJ1-2; D gene ambiguous. Trimming shortened V by 4 bases and J by 5 bases, and 11 bases separated the two germline ends. The CDR3 consists of 12 residues. Per the germline V gene, CDR1 is SQVTM and CDR2 is ANQGSEA. The CDR3 DNA sequence: TGCAGCGTTGGCCAAGTCGGGTATGGCTACACCTTC. Protein product: CSVGQVGYGYTF.

This rearrangement joins TRBV7-3 to TRBJ2-3; 15 bases are shared with TRBD2. The V segment lost 5 bases and the J segment 5 bases; nucleotides outside the gene matches: 5. CDR3 size: 16 residues. The germline V gene has CDR1 SGHTA and CDR2 FQGTGA. CDR3 nucleotide sequence: TGTGCCAGCAGCCAGGGACTAGCGGGAGGTCTAGATACGCAGTATTTT. Its protein product is CASSQGLAGGLDTQYF.

This clonotype was found many times. The gene calls are TRBV7-8 and TRBJ2-7; tentative D call: TRBD2 (5 bases). CDR3 length equals 13 residues. Germline loops: CDR1 SGHVS, CDR2 FQNEAQ. V lost 3 bases, J lost 4 bases, and 10 bases lay in between. CDR3 in DNA: TGTGCCAGCAGCTTCGCCGCGGGTTACGAGCAGTACTTC. Amino acid sequence: CASSFAAGYEQYF.

At least ten counts were recorded for this clonotype. CDR3 sequence (DNA): TGTGCCAGCAGGGTCACAGATACGCAGTATTTT. Its protein product is CASRVTDTQYF. The gene calls are TRBV12-3 or TRBV12-4 and TRBJ2-3; D call uncertain. CDR3 size: 11 residues. V was shortened by 6 bases and J by 2 bases, with 3 bases between the two germline ends.

This clonotype came up many times. Here the CDR3 reads CASSLNSAYEQYF. In nucleotides, the CDR3 is TGTGCCAGCAGTTTAAATTCTGCCTACGAGCAGTACTTC. The genes are TRBV12-3 or TRBV12-4 and TRBJ2-7; D not resolved. CDR3 length equals 13 residues. The V end lost 2 bases, the J end lost 2 bases, and 7 bases lay between the germline ends.

The table lists this clonotype with many counts. The genes are TRBV7-9 and TRBJ1-5; weak D call: TRBD1 (6 bases). The V and J ends lost 3 bases and 6 bases respectively, with 15 bases between them. The CDR3 totals 15 residues. Germline lookup yields CDR1 SEHNR and CDR2 FQNEAQ (reference sequence). CDR3 in DNA: TGTGCCAGCAGCTTGGGTGGGACAAAAGGTCAGCCCCAGCATTTT. Its protein product is CASSLGGTKGQPQHF.

This clonotype occurred many times. This chain links TRBV12-5 with TRBJ2-1; 9 bases match TRBD1. The CDR3 totals 14 residues. V shed 5 bases and J 3 bases; nucleotides not matched to a gene: 2. CDR1 is LGHNT and CDR2 is FRNRAP in the germline V gene. The DNA of the CDR3 is TGTGCTAGTGGTCCGGGACAGGGCTACAATGAGCAGTTCTTC. Protein product: CASGPGQGYNEQFF.

This clonotype was counted ten times or more. This chain connects TRBV19 to TRBJ2-3, with 8 bases fitting TRBD1. The germline V gene has CDR1 LNHDA and CDR2 SQIVND (reference sequence). J gave up 5 bases and V 5 bases, and 6 bases lay outside the gene matches. The CDR3 runs 14 residues. The CDR3 loop reads CASSPTGDRDTQYF. CDR3 coding DNA: TGTGCCAGTAGTCCGACAGGGGATAGAGATACGCAGTATTTT.

Note on this clonotype: The germline gene is not matched at one end of the junction; a read error may be the cause. CDR3 in amino acids: CASGSPGHPFLF. The CDR3 DNA is TGTGCTAGTGGTTCCCCGGGACACCCGTTTCTCTTC. The rearrangement joins TRBV12-5 to TRBJ2-1; D is possibly TRBD1 (6 bases). The CDR3 extends over 12 amino acids. Germline assignment: CDR1 LGHNT and CDR2 FRNRAP. The full variable domain, rest sourced from reference TRBV12-5 and TRBJ2-1, is DARVTQTPRHKVTEMGQEVTMRCQPILGHNTVFWYRQTMMQGLELLAYFRNRAPLDDSGMPKDRFSAEMPDATLATLKIQPSEPRDSAVYFCASGSPGHPFLFGPGTRLTVL.

This clonotype occurred many times. The chain carries TRBV7-3 and TRBJ2-1, with D possibly matching TRBD2 (6 bases). Germline-derived CDR1 and CDR2 are SGHTA and FQGTGA. The CDR3 spans 15 residues. The V gene lost 2 bases and the J gene lost 4 bases, with 12 bases spanning the gap. For the CDR3, the DNA is TGTGCCAGCAGCTTAGGTAGCGGCCGTTACAATGAGCAGTTCTTC. Residues: CASSLGSGRYNEQFF.

This clonotype was counted a few times. This sequence joins TRBV6-4 and TRBJ1-1; D is ambiguous. V lost 8 bases, J lost 7 bases, and 11 bases lay in between. CDR1 and CDR2 from the germline V gene are MRHNA and SNTAGT. The CDR3 length is 11 residues. CDR3: CASGRRNEAFF. The CDR3 DNA is TGTGCCAGCGGGCGCAGGAATGAAGCTTTCTTT.

This clonotype was seen ten or more times. The chain recombines TRBV12-3 or TRBV12-4 with TRBJ1-1; D ambiguous. The CDR3 has 14 amino acids. V lost 5 bases to trimming and J lost 4 bases, with 14 bases between them. The CDR3 nucleotides read TGTGCCAGCAGTCCCCCTTATCTGGCCACTGAAGCTTTCTTT. This sequence encodes CASSPPYLATEAFF.

The rearrangement links TRBV6-6 to TRBJ2-1; D could derive from TRBD1 or TRBD2 (5 bases each). V dropped 8 bases and J dropped 0 bases, with 11 bases sitting between them. Germline CDR1 and CDR2: MNHNY and SVGAGI (reference sequence). The CDR3 is 14 residues long. CDR3: CASVRGRSYNEQFF. The DNA for the CDR3 is TGTGCCAGCGTCCGGGGACGCTCCTACAATGAGCAGTTCTTC.

At least ten counts were recorded for this clonotype. The V gene is TRBV4-2, the J gene TRBJ2-1, with a tentative D call TRBD1 (6 bases). The length of the CDR3 is 15 residues. V gave up 4 bases and J gave up 7 bases, with 17 bases separating them. CDR1 LGHNA and CDR2 YNFKEQ come from the germline V gene. The CDR3 protein is CASSPAGQGKNEQFF. The CDR3 nucleotides are TGTGCCAGCAGCCCAGCTGGTCAGGGGAAAAATGAGCAGTTCTTC.

This clonotype was detected many times. The J gene is TRBJ2-1, the V gene TRBV3-1, with 8 bases aligning to TRBD2. The CDR3 covers 15 residues. V lost 2 bases and J lost 8; bases outside the gene matches: 8. CDR1 is LGHDT, CDR2 YNNKEL, per germline (reference sequence). CDR3 DNA sequence: TGTGCCAGCAGCCAATCACCGGGAGGGTTCGATGAGCAGTTCTTC. Amino acids: CASSQSPGGFDEQFF.

V usage is TRBV6-5 and J usage is TRBJ1-2; TRBD1 matches 7 bases. J gave up 4 bases and V 6 bases, and 5 bases lay outside the gene matches. Germline V lookup: CDR1 MNHEY, CDR2 SVGAGI. CDR3 length equals 13 residues. This chain's CDR3 is CASSQQGPYGYTF. CDR3 in DNA: TGTGCCAGCAGCCAACAGGGGCCCTATGGCTACACCTTC.

This clonotype has ten or more counts. The chain joins TRBV5-1 to TRBJ1-1; maybe TRBD1 (6 bases). Germline values: CDR1 SGHRS, CDR2 YFSETQ. CDR3 size: 14 residues. The germline V and J ends were trimmed by 2 bases and 4 bases, with 12 bases remaining between them. The CDR3 coding sequence is TGCGCCAGCAGCTTACAGGGTCTGGGCACTGAAGCTTTCTTT. Amino acids: CASSLQGLGTEAFF.

The sample holds many counts of this clonotype. The chain is built from TRBV28 and TRBJ2-1; TRBD2 matches at 11 bases. The CDR3 runs 15 residues. The junction had 5 bases not matched to a gene; V was cut back by 2 bases and J by 8 bases. Germline CDR1 reads MDHEN; CDR2 reads SYDVKM. The CDR3 DNA follows: TGTGCCAGCAGTTTAATTAGCGGGAGGGTCGATGAGCAGTTCTTC. Translated, it gives CASSLISGRVDEQFF.

This clonotype was counted at least ten times. V gene TRBV6-6 combines with J gene TRBJ2-3; TRBD2 might be the D (6 bases). V gave up 8 bases and J gave up 4 bases, with 16 bases separating them. The V gene's germline CDR1 is MNHNY and CDR2 SVGAGI (reference sequence). The CDR3 length is 14 residues. In DNA, the CDR3 is TGTGCCAGCCTGACCGGAGGGAGCCCAGATACGCAGTATTTT. Its protein product is CASLTGGSPDTQYF.

At least ten counts were recorded for this clonotype. The J gene is TRBJ2-3, the V gene TRBV5-1, with 9 nucleotides matching TRBD2. CDR1 is SGHRS and CDR2 is YFSETQ in the germline V gene. The V and J ends lost 3 bases and 3 bases, in that order; junction bases with no gene match: 5. CDR3 length: 15 amino acids. CDR3 DNA sequence: TGCGCCAGCAGCTGGGGACTAGCAGGAACAGATACGCAGTATTTT. It is translated as CASSWGLAGTDTQYF.

This rearrangement joins TRBV10-3 to TRBJ1-2, with 8 nucleotides matching TRBD1. V dropped 10 bases and J dropped 7; count of bases not matched to a gene: 23. Germline lookup yields CDR1 ENHRY and CDR2 SYGVKD. The CDR3 totals 17 residues. The CDR3 loop reads CATMGGTGTTGSSGYTF. CDR3 sequence (DNA): TGTGCCACCATGGGTGGGACAGGTACCACAGGCTCCTCTGGCTACACCTTC.

This clonotype was counted ten times or more. The J gene is TRBJ2-1, the V gene TRBV24-1; 10 positions agree with TRBD2. The CDR3 is 14 residues long. In germline, CDR1 is KGHDR, CDR2 SFDVKD. With 0 bases clipped from V and 12 bases from J, the junction kept 4 bases outside the gene matches. This CDR3 is CATSDLTSGIGQFF. The CDR3 bases are TGTGCCACCAGTGATTTGACTAGCGGGATCGGGCAGTTCTTC.

There are many counts of this clonotype. V gene TRBV11-2 combines with J gene TRBJ2-7, with D maybe TRBD1 (7 bases). Trimming removed 3 bases at V and 5 bases at J, with 26 bases between. CDR3 length: 18 amino acids. Germline V gene lookup returns CDR1 SGHAT and CDR2 FQNNGV. CDR3 nucleotide sequence: TGTGCCAGCAGCTTCTCATGGGGACTGACAGGGAAGTTGGACGAGCAGTACTTC. This encodes CASSFSWGLTGKLDEQYF.